The sequence of this T cell receptor beta chain was determined in a study of blood T cells in healthy people across ages. Study findings and constraints: Diversity estimates drawn from one million T cells were deemed underestimates.

A second PCR, run for roughly 7 to 12 cycles, used a sample-barcoded 5' primer plus a J-beta primer mix. The template-switch adaptor, which had 12 random nucleotides, put a tag on each cDNA molecule. From the 5' RACE reads, TCRdb called clonotypes with MiXCR, one entry per CDR3 protein. The sample carries 780,000 or so distinct CDR3 sequences, just over 55% recorded once. Every sample gave at least 6 micrograms of total RNA when it was extracted. The V end was cut by 6 bases, the J end by 13 bases, with 28 bases between. This CDR3 region has 16 residues. Germline-derived CDR1 and CDR2 are MNHEY and SMNVEV (reference sequence). A note on this clonotype: The antigen is not known.

This sequence originates from a man aged 35-49 years in good health. The chain links TRBV27 to TRBJ2-4; maybe TRBD2 (5 bases). The source material was blood. CDR3 sequence: CASSPVTFGGYAEQYF. The CDR3 nucleotides are TGTGCCAGCAGCCCAGTAACCTTCGGCGGGTACGCAGAGCAGTACTTC.